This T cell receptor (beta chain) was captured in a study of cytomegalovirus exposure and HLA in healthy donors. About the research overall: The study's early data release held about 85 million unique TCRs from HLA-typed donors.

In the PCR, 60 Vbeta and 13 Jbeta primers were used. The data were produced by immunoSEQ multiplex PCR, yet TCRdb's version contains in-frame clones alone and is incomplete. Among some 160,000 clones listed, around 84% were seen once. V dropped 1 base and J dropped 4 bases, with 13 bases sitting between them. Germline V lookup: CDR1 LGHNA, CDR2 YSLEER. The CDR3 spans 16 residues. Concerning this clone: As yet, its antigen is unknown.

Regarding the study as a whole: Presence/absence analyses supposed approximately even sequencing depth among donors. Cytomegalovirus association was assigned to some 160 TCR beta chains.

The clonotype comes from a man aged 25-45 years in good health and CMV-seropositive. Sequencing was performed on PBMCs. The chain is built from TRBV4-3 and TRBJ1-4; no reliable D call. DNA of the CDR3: TGCGCCAGCAGCCAAGTCTTAAGAGGGCTTAATGAAAAACTGTTTTTT. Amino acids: CASSQVLRGLNEKLFF.